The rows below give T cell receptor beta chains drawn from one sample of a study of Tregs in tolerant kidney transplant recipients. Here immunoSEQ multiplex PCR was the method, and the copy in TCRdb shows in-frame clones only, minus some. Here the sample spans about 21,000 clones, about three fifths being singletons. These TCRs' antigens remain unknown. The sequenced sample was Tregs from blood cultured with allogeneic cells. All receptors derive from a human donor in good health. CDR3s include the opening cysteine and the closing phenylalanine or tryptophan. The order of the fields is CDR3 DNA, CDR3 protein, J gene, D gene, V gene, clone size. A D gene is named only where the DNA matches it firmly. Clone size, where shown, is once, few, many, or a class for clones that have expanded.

DNA: TGTGCCAGCAGTTTTCGACTAGCGGGAGGTTACAAACACGGCGAGCAGTACTTC; CDR3: CASSFRLAGGYKHGEQYF; J: TRBJ2-7; D: TRBD2; V: TRBV27; size: -
DNA: TGTGCCACCAGCAGATCCCTCTCCCTAGCGCAAGAGACCCAGTACTTC; CDR3: CATSRSLSLAQETQYF; J: TRBJ2-5; D: -; V: TRBV15; size: -
DNA: TGTGCCAGTAGGGAGCGGGGGGCCCTTCTGGAGCAGCTCTTC; CDR3: CASRERGALLEQLF; J: TRBJ2-1; D: TRBD2; V: TRBV19; size: -
DNA: TGTGCCAGCATGGGACCTGGGAGAGGGCAGAACTATGGCTACACCTTC; CDR3: CASMGPGRGQNYGYTF; J: TRBJ1-2; D: -; V: TRBV9; size: -
DNA: TGTGCCAGCAGTCCCAGGACAGGGCGGTACACTGAAGCTTTCTTT; CDR3: CASSPRTGRYTEAFF; J: TRBJ1-1; D: TRBD1; V: TRBV28; size: -
DNA: TGTGCCAGCAGTTACTCTCTGGGAGGCGACTATGGCTACACCTTC; CDR3: CASSYSLGGDYGYTF; J: TRBJ1-2; D: -; V: TRBV6-6; size: once
DNA: TGCGCCAGCAGCTTGTCAGGGGCGGCCACTGAAGCTTTCTTT; CDR3: CASSLSGAATEAFF; J: TRBJ1-1; D: -; V: TRBV5-1; size: -
DNA: TGTGCCAGCAGCTACTCGGGGTCCCAGCCCCAGCATTTT; CDR3: CASSYSGSQPQHF; J: TRBJ1-5; D: -; V: TRBV7-8; size: medium-sized
DNA: TGTGCCAGCTCGGACACCTATGGCTACACCTTC; CDR3: CASSDTYGYTF; J: TRBJ1-2; D: -; V: TRBV6-5; size: medium-sized
DNA: TGTGCCAGCTCACCACCTTTGGTAGAGCCTAACTATGGCTACACCTTC; CDR3: CASSPPLVEPNYGYTF; J: TRBJ1-2; D: -; V: TRBV18; size: -
DNA: TGTGCCAGCAGTCTGAAAGGCGGAACGGGCTACACCTTC; CDR3: CASSLKGGTGYTF; J: TRBJ1-2; D: -; V: TRBV6-1; size: few
DNA: TGCGCCAGCAGCTTGGTTGTGACCACCGCCGCTAACTATGGCTACACCTTC; CDR3: CASSLVVTTAANYGYTF; J: TRBJ1-2; D: -; V: TRBV5-1; size: few
DNA: TGCGCCAGCAGCGCCGTTCCCTCAGGCACGGGAAACACCATATATTTT; CDR3: CASSAVPSGTGNTIYF; J: TRBJ1-3; D: -; V: TRBV5-1; size: -
DNA: TGTGCCAGTAGTAAGATCTCCCCCGCCGGTTATGGCTACACCTTC; CDR3: CASSKISPAGYGYTF; J: TRBJ1-2; D: -; V: TRBV19; size: -
DNA: TGTGCCAGCACCCTACAGGGGTATCAGCCCCAGCATTTT; CDR3: CASTLQGYQPQHF; J: TRBJ1-5; D: TRBD1; V: TRBV2; size: few
DNA: TGTGCCAGCAGCTTCAGGACGGATAATGAAAAACTGTTTTTT; CDR3: CASSFRTDNEKLFF; J: TRBJ1-4; D: -; V: TRBV7-9; size: few
DNA: TGTGCCACCAGCAGAGATCGGGGGCTGGGAGAGACCCAGTACTTC; CDR3: CATSRDRGLGETQYF; J: TRBJ2-5; D: -; V: TRBV15; size: -
DNA: TGTGCCGGTATTCAGGGAACCCGAGCAACTAATGAAAAACTGTTTTTT; CDR3: CAGIQGTRATNEKLFF; J: TRBJ1-4; D: -; V: TRBV30; size: few
DNA: TGTGCCAGCCAGAACACCGGGGAGCTGTTTTTT; CDR3: CASQNTGELFF; J: TRBJ2-2; D: -; V: TRBV10-3; size: -
DNA: TGTGCCAGCAGTGCCTCCTTGGACAGGGGAGGCGGCTACACCTTC; CDR3: CASSASLDRGGGYTF; J: TRBJ1-2; D: TRBD1; V: TRBV2; size: -
DNA: TGTGCCAGCAGTGTTTGGACTAGCGTTAGCGGCTCCTACGAGCAGTACTTC; CDR3: CASSVWTSVSGSYEQYF; J: TRBJ2-7; D: TRBD2; V: TRBV2; size: -
DNA: TGTGCCAGCAGCCAAAGAGCGGGGGGGGTCGTGGAGACCCAGTACTTC; CDR3: CASSQRAGGVVETQYF; J: TRBJ2-5; D: TRBD2; V: TRBV4-2; size: -
DNA: TGTGCCAGTAGTATAACCCTGACAGGGTCAGGGCAGCCCCAGCATTTT; CDR3: CASSITLTGSGQPQHF; J: TRBJ1-5; D: TRBD1; V: TRBV19; size: few
DNA: TGTGCCACCGTACGACAGGGGGATGAGAACACTGAAGCTTTCTTT; CDR3: CATVRQGDENTEAFF; J: TRBJ1-1; D: TRBD1; V: TRBV6-5; size: -
DNA: TGTGCCAGCAGCTCGTACAGCCAGGGAAACACCATATATTTT; CDR3: CASSSYSQGNTIYF; J: TRBJ1-3; D: -; V: TRBV5-4; size: -
DNA: TGCGCCAGCAGCTTGTACCCTGCGGGGCAGACCTCCTACAATGAGCAGTTCTTC; CDR3: CASSLYPAGQTSYNEQFF; J: TRBJ2-1; D: -; V: TRBV5-1; size: once
DNA: TGTGCCAGCAGCGCGGACACAGGGGCTAACACTGAAGCTTTCTTT; CDR3: CASSADTGANTEAFF; J: TRBJ1-1; D: TRBD1; V: TRBV14; size: -
DNA: TGTGCCAGCAGTTGGGGGCTCTCTGGGGCCAACGTCCTGACTTTC; CDR3: CASSWGLSGANVLTF; J: TRBJ2-6; D: -; V: TRBV6-5; size: -
DNA: TGCGCCAGCAGCCCCGGACAGGGGGCAGCGTACTATGGCTACACCTTC; CDR3: CASSPGQGAAYYGYTF; J: TRBJ1-2; D: TRBD1; V: TRBV4-1; size: -
DNA: TGTGCCAGCAGCTTCGAGGGTTCCTCCGGGGAGCTGTTTTTT; CDR3: CASSFEGSSGELFF; J: TRBJ2-2; D: -; V: TRBV11-3; size: -
DNA: TGTGCCAGCAGCTTAGATTCGGGAGCAACACAGAAGGGGCAGTTCTTC; CDR3: CASSLDSGATQKGQFF; J: TRBJ2-1; D: -; V: TRBV7-2; size: -
DNA: TGTGCCAGCAGCTTGGCAGGCGTCCAAGAGACCCAGTACTTC; CDR3: CASSLAGVQETQYF; J: TRBJ2-5; D: -; V: TRBV5-4; size: -
DNA: TGTGCCAGCTTGACTAGCGGACGCACAGATACGCAGTATTTT; CDR3: CASLTSGRTDTQYF; J: TRBJ2-3; D: TRBD2; V: TRBV2; size: -
DNA: TGTGCCAGCAGCTTTTATCAGGAAGCTTTCTTT; CDR3: CASSFYQEAFF; J: TRBJ1-1; D: -; V: TRBV5-6; size: -
DNA: TGTGCCAGCACCCCGACAGGGGGCTTTGCACCCCTCCACTTT; CDR3: CASTPTGGFAPLHF; J: TRBJ1-6; D: TRBD1; V: TRBV6-1; size: once
DNA: TGTGCCAGCAGTTATTTGGTCGGGGGCGTTGAAAAACTGTTTTTT; CDR3: CASSYLVGGVEKLFF; J: TRBJ1-4; D: -; V: TRBV6-6; size: few
DNA: TGTGCCAGTACCCTCACAGGGTACGTCGCGTACACAGATACGCAGTATTTT; CDR3: CASTLTGYVAYTDTQYF; J: TRBJ2-3; D: -; V: TRBV19; size: few
DNA: TGTGCCAGCAGTTACTCGGGCGGTTATAATTCACCCCTCCACTTT; CDR3: CASSYSGGYNSPLHF; J: TRBJ1-6; D: -; V: TRBV6-5; size: -
DNA: TGTGCCAGCAGGCGGGAGACAGGGGCTAATTCACCCCTCCACTTT; CDR3: CASRRETGANSPLHF; J: TRBJ1-6; D: TRBD1; V: TRBV2; size: -
DNA: TGTGCCAGTAACAACAGGGGAGGGAACACTGAAGCTTTCTTT; CDR3: CASNNRGGNTEAFF; J: TRBJ1-1; D: TRBD1; V: TRBV6-6; size: -
DNA: TGCAGCGTATCGGTAGGGGGCAACACCGGGGAGCTGTTTTTT; CDR3: CSVSVGGNTGELFF; J: TRBJ2-2; D: TRBD1; V: TRBV29-1; size: -
DNA: TGTGCCAGCAGTCGAAGTCGGGACAGGGCCCCTTTTTGGAAAAACATTCAGTACTTC; CDR3: CASSRSRDRAPFWKNIQYF; J: TRBJ2-4; D: TRBD1; V: TRBV14; size: -
DNA: TGTGCCAGCAGACAGGGGGATGGCTACACCTTC; CDR3: CASRQGDGYTF; J: TRBJ1-2; D: TRBD1; V: TRBV2; size: -
DNA: TGTGCCAGCACCCGGGGCAGGAACCTCACAGATACGCAGTATTTT; CDR3: CASTRGRNLTDTQYF; J: TRBJ2-3; D: -; V: TRBV7-4; size: -
DNA: TGTGCCAGCAGTGATGAGCCAGCCAAAAACATTCAGTACTTC; CDR3: CASSDEPAKNIQYF; J: TRBJ2-4; D: -; V: TRBV6-1; size: once
DNA: TGTGCCAGCAGCAAAAGGGGACAGGGTCGCACCGGGGAGCTGTTTTTT; CDR3: CASSKRGQGRTGELFF; J: TRBJ2-2; D: TRBD1; V: TRBV7-2; size: -
DNA: TGTGCCAGCTCACAAAAGGACAGACCTAGGGCCTATGGCTACACCTTC; CDR3: CASSQKDRPRAYGYTF; J: TRBJ1-2; D: -; V: TRBV18; size: -
DNA: TGTGCCAGCAGTTATAGTCTAGCGCAAACCTACGAGCAGTACTTC; CDR3: CASSYSLAQTYEQYF; J: TRBJ2-7; D: -; V: TRBV6-5; size: few
DNA: TGTGCCAGCAGTGAACTAGGGTCAGATACGCAGTATTTT; CDR3: CASSELGSDTQYF; J: TRBJ2-3; D: -; V: TRBV2; size: -
DNA: TGTGCCAGCACCGGCGGGTGGGTTGAAGCTTTCTTT; CDR3: CASTGGWVEAFF; J: TRBJ1-1; D: -; V: TRBV6-6; size: -
DNA: TGCGCCAGCAGCTTGGTAGGGGAGACCCAGTACTTC; CDR3: CASSLVGETQYF; J: TRBJ2-5; D: -; V: TRBV5-1; size: once
DNA: TGTGCCAGCTCCAGGGAGCGGGGCCGGGATACGCAGTATTTT; CDR3: CASSRERGRDTQYF; J: TRBJ2-3; D: TRBD2; V: TRBV6-6; size: -
DNA: TGTGCCAGCAGCTTAGTCCCAGTTAACTATGGCTACACCTTC; CDR3: CASSLVPVNYGYTF; J: TRBJ1-2; D: -; V: TRBV7-9; size: -
DNA: TGTGCCAGCAGTGAAATACTACAGGGGAGTCAGCCCCAGCATTTT; CDR3: CASSEILQGSQPQHF; J: TRBJ1-5; D: TRBD1; V: TRBV6-1; size: -
DNA: TGCGCCAGCAGCGTAGCGGGAAACACAGATACGCAGTATTTT; CDR3: CASSVAGNTDTQYF; J: TRBJ2-3; D: TRBD2; V: TRBV5-1; size: once